The entry below gives a single T cell receptor (beta chain) sequence along with its context. This clonotype has at least ten counts. Within one base of it there is no much larger clone, and no base qualities were kept. TCR cDNA was synthesized by 5'RACE template switching, through which a universal primer site and unique molecular identifiers were introduced. Priming for cDNA synthesis came from both the TCR alpha and TCR beta constant segments. Libraries were amplified in two PCR steps, with sample barcodes and sequencing adapters added in the second step. Libraries were sequenced on Illumina HiSeq 2500 (2x100 bp) or NovaSeq (2x150 bp). The authors' analysis ran thus. MIGEC handled demultiplexing of reads and collapsing into UMI consensus sequences, while MiXCR performed V(D)J alignment. Using edgeR on replicate PBMC samples, clonotypes were called vaccine-responding if FDR was below 0.01 and the log2 fold change was above 5 up to day 15. Each bulk clonotype received a CD4 or CD8 identity based on whether the sequenced CD4 or CD8 repertoire contained that clonotype at higher abundance. A clonotype counted as NS4B-specific if enriched at least 10-fold in dextramer-positive versus dextramer-negative fractions, with CD4-biased clonotypes left out. In-frame beta chains were kept once TCRdb had trimmed the public reads at Q25 with fastp and called clones with MiXCR. Rows matching on CDR3 protein sequence are summarized as one entry with the most common DNA and genes. TCRdb's processing, not the study's, gives the V and J calls here. The sample table holds around 47,000 distinct CDR3 sequences, of which 6.8% were seen once. Clones ranked in the top ten supply about 15% of the sample.

The data derive from a study of T cells after yellow fever vaccination (dated by TCRdb to the late 2010s). The study in broad terms: Libraries from fractions with low cell numbers were prepared with the SMART-Seq v4 Ultra Low Input RNA kit. To follow T-cell clones before and after primary and booster YFV17D yellow fever vaccination, bulk TCR alpha and beta repertoires were sequenced over time. Two healthy male donors, one aged 18 to 30 and one aged 30 to 40 years, were included in the cohort. Blood was collected at multiple timepoints before and after primary and secondary immunization, and bulk PBMC replicates and cell subsets were isolated.

The treatment or condition label corresponds to: live attenuated yellow fever vaccine strain. A standard Ficoll-Paque protocol was used to isolate PBMCs from peripheral blood. Epitope-specific CD8 T cells were sorted with a dextramer loaded with the yellow fever NS4B epitope peptide, together with anti-CD3 and anti-CD8 staining. TriZol was used to extract RNA from bulk PBMCs, from CD4 and CD8 fractions, and from dextramer-positive and dextramer-negative fractions. On the study overall, not on this receptor specifically: Most clones expanded after primary vaccination (almost 97% of CD4 and about 85% of CD8) were re-detected after the booster, suggesting that broad memory maintenance occurred. Because abundant contaminating clonotypes from the bulk population could be contained in FACS-sorted repertoires, computational filtering was required. Because only two donors were included in the study, the extent to which the findings can be generalized is limited. A small share of clonotypes was detected in both CD4 and CD8 compartments, with the overlap likely arising from convergent recombination. Compared with the primary T-cell response, the secondary T-cell response was faster but weaker, reaching its peak on day 5 rather than on day 15.

This sample comprised CD8+ T cells not binding an NS4B(214-222) dextramer, sorted from PBMCs, obtained 45 days after the yellow fever booster vaccination. Interpreted using the paper, the cell subset or site label stands for: NS4B epitope dextramer-negative CD8 T cells. This receptor was taken from a man aged 25-45 years who received the YFV17D yellow fever vaccine.

The CDR3 reads as follows: CASSLVGIGTEAFF. The nucleotides read TGTGCCAGCAGCTTGGTAGGGATCGGCACTGAAGCTTTCTTT. The chain links TRBV5-6 with TRBJ1-1; no D gene can be assigned with confidence. Inclusive of the bounding cysteine and phenylalanine, the CDR3 is 14 residues long. Here the CDR3 DNA is all that survives: 42 bases in frame from base 1. V is cut by 0 bases and J by 4 bases, and the space between the germline ends is 10 bases. CDR1 and CDR2 are drawn from the germline V gene: SGHDT, YYEEEE.